The 7 T cell receptor beta chains reported below all come from one sample, sequenced in a study of shared clonotypes between healthy human individuals (dated by TCRdb to the early 2020s). The library was prepared using the immunoSEQ multiplex PCR assay. TCRdb retrieved this table from immuneACCESS and kept in-frame rearrangements only. Not all clones are present; in checked studies, unresolved V genes account for under half, and no reason is known for the remainder. A total of approximately 440,000 clones appear in this sample, over 60% of them only once. The ten largest clones represent about 11% of the sample. The specimen sequenced was PBMCs. All receptors derive from a woman aged 40 to 50 in good health. Some clones in this sample may be carry-over from other donors' samples.

The chain has TRBV5-4 and TRBJ2-7, with 7 bases that match TRBD1. V shed 4 bases, J shed 2 bases, and the junction held 6 bases outside the gene matches. The CDR3 has 14 residues. Germline lookup yields CDR1 SGHNT and CDR2 YYREEE (reference sequence). In DNA, the CDR3 is TGTGCCAGCAGCGAGGGGACAGCGGCCTACGAGCAGTACTTC. This gives the protein CASSEGTAAYEQYF.

V usage is TRBV27 and J usage is TRBJ2-1; 13 bases are shared with TRBD2. The CDR3 consists of 17 residues. Germline V CDR1 and CDR2: MNHEY, SMNVEV (reference sequence). The junction had 9 bases not matched to a gene; V was cut back by 2 bases and J by 8 bases. The CDR3 sequence: CASSLKGTSGNPHEQFF. CDR3 in DNA: TGTGCCAGCAGTTTAAAGGGGACTAGCGGGAACCCCCATGAGCAGTTCTTC.

This clone was counted between two and nine times. This rearrangement joins TRBV10-3 to TRBJ2-7; D may be TRBD1 or TRBD2 (5 bases each). The CDR3 has 11 residues. The germline gives CDR1 ENHRY, CDR2 SYGVKD. V was trimmed by 4 bases and J by 7 bases, leaving 8 bases between them. CDR3 sequence reads: CAISGGREQYF. The CDR3 DNA is TGTGCCATCAGTGGGGGGAGAGAGCAGTACTTC.

This clone was recorded a few times. The V and J genes are TRBV29-1 and TRBJ1-1; D is possibly TRBD1 (5 bases). This CDR3 contains 15 residues. The germline gives CDR1 SQVTM, CDR2 ANQGSEA. Trimming removed 1 base at V and 0 bases at J, with 12 bases between. In DNA, the CDR3 is TGCAGCGTTGAAGGCATGGGGCCGATGAACACTGAAGCTTTCTTT. Amino acids: CSVEGMGPMNTEAFF.

This CDR3 reads CASNQDRVTEAFF. In DNA, the CDR3 is TGTGCCAGCAACCAGGACAGGGTAACTGAAGCTTTCTTT. This chain links TRBV6-1 with TRBJ1-1; 8 nucleotides line up with TRBD1. Germline-derived CDR1 and CDR2 are MNHNS and SASEGT. The CDR3 is 13 amino acids. V gave up 7 bases and J gave up 5 bases; unmatched junction bases: 6.

The chain carries TRBV10-3 and TRBJ1-3, with D perhaps matching TRBD1 (5 bases). CDR3 length: 13 amino acids. Deletions cut 6 bases from V and 4 bases from J, with 10 bases between. The germline gives CDR1 ENHRY, CDR2 SYGVKD. The CDR3 bases are TGTGCCATCAGCAGGGACGTCGGAAACACCATATATTTT. Protein product: CAISRDVGNTIYF.

This clone was seen once. CDR3 residues: CAISESGQTGSYEQYF. Written as DNA, the CDR3 is TGTGCCATCAGTGAGTCCGGTCAGACAGGGTCCTACGAGCAGTACTTC. The chain links TRBV10-3 to TRBJ2-7, with 7 bases fitting TRBD1. The germline gives CDR1 ENHRY, CDR2 SYGVKD. The CDR3 has 16 amino acids. V dropped 0 bases and J dropped 1; count of bases not matched to a gene: 6.